Sequencing of this TCR beta chain was carried out in a study of neurological immune-mediated disorders. Study observations and caveats: Private repertoires in all groups were suggested, as expanded clones shared no CDR3 amino acid sequences across subjects. HTLV-1-associated myelopathy had the most TCR clonal expansion, whereas multiple sclerosis had the least (lower than in healthy controls).

This CDR3 comprises 14 residues. V was clipped by 1 base and J by 3 bases, with 9 bases between them. Germline assignment: CDR1 SGDLS and CDR2 YYNGEE. This clonotype was seen at least ten times. The antigen remains unidentified. Every sequencing run generated in excess of 190 million TCR-beta sequences. These sequences covered 15-18 subjects. TCRdb re-called the 5' RACE reads with MiXCR, one entry per CDR3 protein. The sample has tens of thousands of distinct CDR3 sequences; 15% to 20% are singletons. The TCR sequence derives from a woman in her thirties or forties in good health. The chain employs TRBV9 and TRBJ2-3, with D possibly being TRBD2 (6 bases). The sample was PBMCs. The CDR3 region is CASSVQGGTDTQYF. CDR3 coding DNA: TGTGCCAGCAGCGTACAGGGAGGTACAGATACGCAGTATTTT.